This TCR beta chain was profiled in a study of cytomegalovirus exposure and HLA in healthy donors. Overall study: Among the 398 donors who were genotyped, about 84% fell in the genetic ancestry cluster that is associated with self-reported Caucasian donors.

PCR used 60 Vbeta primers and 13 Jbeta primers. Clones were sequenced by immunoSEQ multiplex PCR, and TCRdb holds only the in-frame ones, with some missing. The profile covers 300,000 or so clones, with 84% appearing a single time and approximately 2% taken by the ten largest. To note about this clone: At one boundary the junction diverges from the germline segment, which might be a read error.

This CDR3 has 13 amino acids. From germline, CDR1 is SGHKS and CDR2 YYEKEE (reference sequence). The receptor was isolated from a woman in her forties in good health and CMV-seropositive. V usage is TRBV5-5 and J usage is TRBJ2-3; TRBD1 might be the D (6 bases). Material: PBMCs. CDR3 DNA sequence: TGCTCAGGGGCCTCATACACCACAGATACGCAGTATTTT. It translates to CSGASYTTDTQYF.